This T cell receptor (beta chain) was sequenced for a study of blood T cell repertoires in COVID-19. Background on the study: Donors in the United States, Italy and Spain gave samples during acute or convalescent COVID-19. Sources were T cells, B-cell-depleted T cells, or PBMCs; the material itself was cDNA or gDNA.

Germline V gene data show CDR1 as MNHEY and CDR2 as SVGEGT. The CDR3 contains 17 residues. V shed 5 bases and J 0 bases; nucleotides not matched to a gene: 9. This clone was observed a single time. This table comes from immunoSEQ multiplex PCR, and its TCRdb copy is limited to in-frame clones, with some not included. The repertoire holds about 91,000 clones, with 88% as singletons. The sample taken for sequencing was peripheral blood. The chain uses TRBV6-2 or TRBV6-3 and TRBJ2-4; 8 bases agree with TRBD2. This sequence originates from an elderly woman with active COVID-19. CDR3 residues: CASSPPGGPVAKNIQYF. CDR3 bases: TGTGCCAGCAGTCCCCCGGGGGGGCCCGTAGCCAAAAACATTCAGTACTTC.